The 8 T cell receptor beta chains below all came from one sample that was sequenced in a study of response to subunit inactivated influenza vaccine. TCRdb re-analysed the RT-PCR reads in MiXCR, keeping a single row per CDR3 protein. The sample includes 450,000 to 550,000 distinct CDR3 sequences, about 25% of them seen just once. Source: CD4+ T cells sorted from PBMCs, taken roughly 5 days after vaccination. These receptors all stem from a man aged 50-59 years who received an inactivated influenza vaccine.

The chain employs TRBV10-3 and TRBJ1-1, with no clear D. This CDR3 contains 16 residues. Trimming removed 0 bases from V and 2 bases from J, with 13 bases in between. Looked up from germline, CDR1 is ENHRY and CDR2 is SYGVKD. In DNA, the CDR3 is TGTGCCATCAGTGAGTCCCCCCAAGTCAGCAACACTGAAGCTTTCTTT. Its protein product is CAISESPQVSNTEAFF.

V is TRBV7-9 and J is TRBJ1-4; the D gene is possibly TRBD1 (5 bases). CDR1 SEHNR and CDR2 FQNEAQ come from the germline V gene (reference sequence). V lost 3 bases to trimming and J lost 7 bases, with 12 bases between them. CDR3 length equals 14 residues. Here the CDR3 DNA reads TGTGCCAGCAGCTTGGCAGGGAGAGGTGAAAAACTGTTTTTT. This codes for CASSLAGRGEKLFF.

In its sample, this clonotype was seen many times. V and J are TRBV7-9 and TRBJ1-1; no clear D gene. The CDR3 is 12 residues long. The germline gives CDR1 SEHNR, CDR2 FQNEAQ (reference sequence). V lost 7 bases to trimming and J lost 0 bases, with 6 bases between them. The CDR3 sequence is CASTVMNTEAFF. CDR3 nucleotide sequence: TGTGCCAGCACCGTGATGAACACTGAAGCTTTCTTT.

The rearrangement links TRBV7-8 to TRBJ2-3; D unclear. The germline V and J ends were trimmed by 0 bases and 4 bases, with 14 bases remaining between them. Per germline, CDR1 SGHVS and CDR2 FQNEAQ. The CDR3 is 16 amino acids. CDR3 sequence reads: CASSLAPPYAADTQYF. The CDR3 DNA sequence: TGTGCCAGCAGCTTAGCTCCCCCGTATGCGGCAGATACGCAGTATTTT.

Notes on this clonotype: At one end, the junction sequence differs from germline, possibly due to a read error. The chain recombines TRBV6-1 with TRBJ1-4; TRBD1 is a possible D gene (5 bases). Germline CDR1 and CDR2: MNHNS and SASEGT. The CDR3 totals 13 residues. The CDR3 sequence is CASSEFGGEKLFF. The CDR3 DNA sequence: TGTGCAAGCAGTGAATTCGGGGGTGAAAAACTGTTTTTT.

The rearrangement links TRBV9 to TRBJ2-1, with 11 positions matching TRBD2. The V gene's germline CDR1 is SGDLS and CDR2 YYNGEE. The CDR3 is 15 residues long. With 4 bases clipped from V and 6 bases from J, the junction kept 6 bases outside the gene matches. CDR3 residues: CASSKLAGDFNEQFF. The DNA for the CDR3 is TGTGCCAGCAGCAAACTAGCGGGGGACTTCAATGAGCAGTTCTTC.

This clonotype has a handful of counts. This sequence joins TRBV3-1 and TRBJ2-1, with D possibly matching TRBD2 (6 bases). Germline V gene sequence: CDR1 LGHDT, CDR2 YNNKEL (reference sequence). Trimming left V 1 base short and J 10 bases short, with 8 bases between. This CDR3 contains 12 residues. The chain's CDR3 is CASSQGGREQFF. The CDR3 coding sequence is TGTGCCAGCAGCCAAGGGGGGAGGGAGCAGTTCTTC.

This clonotype was observed a few times. The J gene is TRBJ1-3, the V gene TRBV5-1; 10 bases fit TRBD1. Per germline, CDR1 SGHRS and CDR2 YFSETQ. V shed 1 base, J shed 5 bases, and the junction held 9 bases outside the gene matches. The CDR3 has 17 amino acids. In nucleotides, the CDR3 is TGCGCCAGCAGCTTGCTTGGCCCGGGACAGGGGAGAAACACCATATATTTT. This sequence encodes CASSLLGPGQGRNTIYF.